Included here is one T cell receptor (beta chain) sequence, with context. The record originates from a study of blood T cell repertoires in COVID-19. At the level of the study: Sites in the United States, Italy and Spain provided acute and convalescent COVID-19 samples. The cDNA or gDNA used as material had been derived from T cells, B-cell-depleted T cells, or PBMCs.

This CDR3 spans 16 amino acids. Per the germline V gene, CDR1 is LGHDT and CDR2 is YNNKEL (reference sequence). V was clipped by 2 bases and J by 5 bases, with 16 bases between them. Methods used by the authors: It was from reference gene primer amplification that nucleated cell counts were estimated. Profiled with immunoSEQ multiplex PCR; TCRdb holds only in-frame clones, not every one. Clonal size and the V and J genes are those of that table, whereas D and trimming came from the DNA. The sample shows over 200,000 clones, approximately 90% of them seen only once. The V gene is TRBV3-1 (or the pseudogene TRBV3-2), the J gene TRBJ2-1; D remains unclear. This receptor was taken from a woman between 40 and 50 years old with acute or convalescent COVID-19. The sequencing input was peripheral blood. The CDR3 DNA reads as TGTGCCAGCAGCCAAAGTAGACTCTCCCCCCACAATGAGCAGTTCTTC. Amino acids: CASSQSRLSPHNEQFF.